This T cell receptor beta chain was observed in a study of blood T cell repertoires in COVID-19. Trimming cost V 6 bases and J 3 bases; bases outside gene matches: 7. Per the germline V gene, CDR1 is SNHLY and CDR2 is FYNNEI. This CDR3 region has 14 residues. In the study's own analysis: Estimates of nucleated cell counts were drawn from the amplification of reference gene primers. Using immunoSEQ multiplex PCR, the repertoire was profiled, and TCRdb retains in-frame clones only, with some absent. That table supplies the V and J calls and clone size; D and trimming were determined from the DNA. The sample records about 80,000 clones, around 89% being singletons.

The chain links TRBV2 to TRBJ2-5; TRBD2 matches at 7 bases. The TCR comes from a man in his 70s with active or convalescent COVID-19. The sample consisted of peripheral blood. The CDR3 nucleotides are TGTGCCAGCAGCCCGGGACGGGGGGAAGAGACCCAGTACTTC. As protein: CASSPGRGEETQYF.